This entry lists 21 T cell receptor beta chains sequenced from one sample in a study of beta chain features in type 1 diabetes (dated by TCRdb to 2016 to 2019). The investigation overall reported the following: A moderate but significant shortening of TCRB CDR3 length was observed in type 1 diabetes patients in all four CD4+ subsets.

No cognate antigen is known for these TCRs. The library relied on the immunoSEQ multiplex PCR assay. The entire amount of isolated RNA was reverse transcribed using the High Capacity cDNA Reverse Transcription Kit, so the sequenced TCRB transcripts were expressed ones. Held by TCRdb, this immuneACCESS table contains in-frame sequences only and omits some clones. Under half of the omission traces to an unresolved V gene where checked; the cause of the rest is unknown. The sample includes around 250,000 clones, with approximately 24% observed a single time. Around 0.011% of the sample goes to the ten largest clones. What was sequenced was naive CD4+ T cells from blood. The sample's cell subset or site label is to be understood as: true naive CD4+ T cells. The receptors originated from a woman under 40 with type 1 diabetes.

There are a few counts of this clone. The chain is built from TRBV5-1 and TRBJ2-7; TRBD1 agrees at 9 bases. Trimming at V came to 4 bases and at J to 2 bases, leaving 4 bases not matched to a gene. Germline lookup yields CDR1 SGHRS and CDR2 YFSETQ. The CDR3 has 14 residues. The chain's CDR3 is CASSRTGEAYEQYF. The CDR3 nucleotides read TGCGCCAGCAGCCGGACAGGGGAAGCCTACGAGCAGTACTTC.

CDR3 nucleotide sequence: TGCGCCAGCAGCGTGGGGGCCTCCACTGAAGCTTTCTTT. Residues: CASSVGASTEAFF. The chain recombines TRBV5-1 with TRBJ1-1; tentative D call: TRBD1 (6 bases). The CDR3 length is 13 residues. Trimming took off 4 bases at V and 4 bases at J, with 11 bases between the two ends. Germline loops: CDR1 SGHRS, CDR2 YFSETQ. The variable domain in full, completed from reference TRBV5-1 and TRBJ1-1, reads KAGVTQTPRYLIKTRGQQVTLSCSPISGHRSVSWYQQTPGQGLQFLFEYFSETQRNKGNFPGRFSGRQFSNSRSEMNVSTLELGDSALYLCASSVGASTEAFFGQGTRLTVV.

V is TRBV29-1 and J is TRBJ1-1; D not certain. CDR3 length equals 13 residues. CDR1 and CDR2 from the germline V gene are SQVTM and ANQGSEA. V shed 7 bases and J shed 0 bases, with 12 bases lying between them. The CDR3, as DNA: TGCAGCGGTGCGAGTGTAATGAACACTGAAGCTTTCTTT. It specifies CSGASVMNTEAFF.

In this sample, this clone turned up once. Here the CDR3 reads CSDSGGYTF. The CDR3 nucleotides are TGCAGCGACAGCGGTGGCTACACCTTC. This chain uses TRBV29-1 with TRBJ1-2; D ambiguous. Germline lookup yields CDR1 SQVTM and CDR2 ANQGSEA. This CDR3 contains 9 residues. The germline V and J ends were trimmed by 7 bases and 7 bases, with 7 bases remaining between them. The full variable domain, completed using reference TRBV29-1 and TRBJ1-2, is SAVISQKPSRDICQRGTSLTIQCQVDSQVTMMFWYRQQPGQSLTLIATANQGSEATYESGFVIDKFPISRPNLTFSTLTVSNMSPEDSSIYLCSDSGGYTFGSGTRLTVV.

In this sample, this clone turned up a few times. The CDR3 bases are TGTGCCAGCAGCTTGGGGGCGGGAGGGCCGATCGGGGAGCTGTTTTTT. Its translation: CASSLGAGGPIGELFF. The V gene is TRBV5-4, the J gene TRBJ2-2; TRBD2 aligns across 9 bases. J lost 7 bases, V lost 0 bases, and 7 bases had no gene match. CDR3 length equals 16 residues. Germline loops: CDR1 SGHNT, CDR2 YYREEE (reference sequence).

With respect to this clone: Other DNA sequences of this sample code for an identical CDR3. V usage is TRBV29-1 and J usage is TRBJ2-7; maybe TRBD2 (6 bases). CDR1 is SQVTM, CDR2 ANQGSEA, per germline. CDR3 length: 12 residues. V was cut by 4 bases and J by 1 base, with 8 bases left in between. CDR3 loop: CSVVGGSYEQYF. The CDR3, as DNA: TGCAGCGTTGTGGGGGGTTCCTACGAGCAGTACTTC.

V and J are TRBV14 and TRBJ2-7; TRBD2 is a possible D gene (5 bases). V was clipped by 1 base and J by 3 bases, with 13 bases between them. The CDR3 totals 15 residues. Looked up from germline, CDR1 is SGHDN and CDR2 is FVKESK. The CDR3 is CASSQAAGEVYEQYF. The CDR3 coding sequence is TGTGCCAGCAGCCAAGCGGCGGGTGAAGTCTACGAGCAGTACTTC.

Only a few counts were recorded for this clone. This sequence joins TRBV18 and TRBJ2-3; 9 bases agree with TRBD2. The CDR3 loop spans 16 amino acids. The germline gives CDR1 KGHSH, CDR2 LQKENI. V dropped 0 bases and J dropped 0; count of bases not matched to a gene: 1. CDR3 sequence: CASSPPSGRSTDTQYF. CDR3 nucleotide sequence: TGTGCCAGCTCACCACCTAGCGGGAGAAGCACAGATACGCAGTATTTT.

The chain has TRBV7-3 and TRBJ2-1; possibly TRBD2 for D (6 bases). V lost 5 bases and J lost 3, with 14 bases in between. CDR1 SGHTA and CDR2 FQGTGA come from the germline V gene. This CDR3 comprises 15 residues. The CDR3 protein is CASSPEMGGYNEQFF. In nucleotides, the CDR3 is TGTGCCAGCAGCCCCGAAATGGGAGGCTACAATGAGCAGTTCTTC.

The chain links TRBV2 to TRBJ1-2, with D perhaps matching TRBD1 (6 bases). Trimming removed 2 bases at V and 6 bases at J, with 10 bases between. From germline, CDR1 is SNHLY and CDR2 FYNNEI. This CDR3 spans 13 amino acids. DNA of the CDR3: TGTGCCAGCAGTGAATGGGGGCTGGATGGCTACACCTTC. Protein sequence: CASSEWGLDGYTF.

Only a few counts were recorded for this clone. J is TRBJ2-2 and V is TRBV7-3; 8 bases fit TRBD1. Germline CDR1 and CDR2: SGHTA and FQGTGA. CDR3 size: 15 residues. V shed 3 bases and J 7 bases; nucleotides not matched to a gene: 7. The CDR3 here is CASSFQGAKGGELFF. CDR3 bases: TGTGCCAGCAGCTTTCAGGGGGCGAAGGGCGGGGAGCTGTTTTTT.

This chain joins TRBV10-3 and TRBJ1-1; the D gene is possibly TRBD1 (5 bases). This CDR3 comprises 14 residues. V lost 10 bases and J lost 0, with 15 bases in between. Germline loops: CDR1 ENHRY, CDR2 SYGVKD. The CDR3 nucleotides are TGTGCCACCGGGGGGGGGATTCTGAACACTGAAGCTTTCTTT. Amino acid sequence: CATGGGILNTEAFF.

V usage is TRBV7-2 and J usage is TRBJ1-1; TRBD1 might be the D (6 bases). Germline V lookup: CDR1 SGHTA, CDR2 FQGNSA. This CDR3 has 15 amino acids. Trimming took 4 bases from V and 5 from J, leaving 17 bases between them. The CDR3 sequence: CASSYRQARWTEAFF. CDR3 DNA: TGTGCCAGCAGCTACCGACAGGCGAGGTGGACTGAAGCTTTCTTT.

V usage is TRBV29-1 and J usage is TRBJ1-1; D uncertain. Per the germline V gene, CDR1 is SQVTM and CDR2 is ANQGSEA. Trimming took off 4 bases at V and 0 bases at J, with 12 bases between the two ends. CDR3 length: 14 amino acids. CDR3 in amino acids: CSVVRLRMNTEAFF. The DNA of the CDR3 is TGCAGCGTTGTACGACTGCGCATGAACACTGAAGCTTTCTTT.

This clone was detected only a few times. The gene calls are TRBV5-1 and TRBJ2-5; D gene uncertain. CDR1 SGHRS and CDR2 YFSETQ come from the germline V gene. This CDR3 comprises 14 residues. V gave up 1 base and J gave up 2 bases, with 9 bases separating them. CDR3 DNA: TGCGCCAGCAGCTTGATGTCAGATCAAGAGACCCAGTACTTC. Protein: CASSLMSDQETQYF.

The V call is TRBV7-3, the J call TRBJ2-1; TRBD2 matches at 11 bases. CDR1 is SGHTA and CDR2 is FQGTGA in the germline V gene. This CDR3 has 16 amino acids. V shed 5 bases and J 4 bases; nucleotides not matched to a gene: 7. In DNA, the CDR3 is TGTGCCAGCAGCCTAGTCGGGACTAGCGGATACAATGAGCAGTTCTTC. This codes for CASSLVGTSGYNEQFF.

This clone was picked up a small number of times. V and J are TRBV2 and TRBJ1-1; D may be TRBD1 (5 bases). CDR1 is SNHLY and CDR2 is FYNNEI in the germline V gene. V was pared by 3 bases and J by 4 bases, with 9 bases between. The CDR3 runs to 13 residues. The chain's CDR3 is CASSDRGATEAFF. The DNA of the CDR3 is TGTGCCAGCAGTGACCGCGGGGCCACTGAAGCTTTCTTT.

The J gene is TRBJ2-3, the V gene TRBV9; D possibly corresponds to TRBD2 (6 bases). With 0 bases removed from V and 2 bases from J, the gap between germline ends came to 10 bases. There are 15 residues in the CDR3. CDR1 and CDR2 from the germline V gene are SGDLS and YYNGEE. CDR3 sequence (DNA): TGTGCCAGCAGCGTAGGACTAGGTTCCACAGATACGCAGTATTTT. It is translated as CASSVGLGSTDTQYF.

Comment on this clone: Distinct nucleotide sequences in the sample also encode this CDR3. This chain connects TRBV5-1 to TRBJ2-7, with a tentative D call TRBD1 (5 bases). The V and J ends lost 2 bases and 1 base respectively, with 7 bases between them. The CDR3 contains 13 residues. The V gene's germline CDR1 is SGHRS and CDR2 YFSETQ. The CDR3 DNA follows: TGCGCCAGCAGCTTCGACAGTTCCTACGAGCAGTACTTC. Its translation: CASSFDSSYEQYF.

This clone was seen a handful of times. The rearrangement uses TRBV6-1 and TRBJ1-5; TRBD1 matches 8 bases. Germline trimming cut 2 bases from V and 0 bases from J; bases unmatched to any gene: 9. Germline V CDR1 and CDR2: MNHNS, SASEGT. The CDR3 sequence is 18 residues long. CDR3 amino acids: CASSESSGGDNSNQPQHF. CDR3 DNA sequence: TGTGCCAGCAGTGAATCGTCAGGGGGCGATAATAGCAATCAGCCCCAGCATTTT.

The V call is TRBV28, the J call TRBJ1-5, with 7 bases fitting TRBD1. The germline V gene encodes CDR1 MDHEN and CDR2 SYDVKM. V shed 7 bases and J 7 bases; nucleotides not matched to a gene: 13. This CDR3 has 15 residues. The CDR3 DNA follows: TGTGCCAGCACCCGTCGACAGGGAGGACGACAGCCCCAGCATTTT. This gives the protein CASTRRQGGRQPQHF. The variable domain in full, completed from reference TRBV28 and TRBJ1-5, reads DVKVTQSSRYLVKRTGEKVFLECVQDMDHENMFWYRQDPGLGLRLIYFSYDVKMKEKGDIPEGYSVSREKKERFSLILESASTNQTSMYLCASTRRQGGRQPQHFGDGTRLSIL.